The next 3 T cell receptor beta chains were all read from a single sample in a study of blood T cells in healthy people across ages. With a J-beta primer mix and a sample-barcoded 5' primer, a second PCR ran about 6 to 11 cycles. One entry per CDR3 protein, called by TCRdb with MiXCR from the 5' RACE reads. The sample carries about 400,000 distinct CDR3 sequences, about 49% recorded once. Specimen: blood. Receptors were obtained from a man between 60 and 70 years old in good health.

This chain uses TRBV10-3 with TRBJ1-2; TRBD1 is a possible D gene (5 bases). Per the germline V gene, CDR1 is ENHRY and CDR2 is SYGVKD. The V and J ends lost 3 bases and 2 bases respectively, with 16 bases between them. CDR3 size: 16 residues. This CDR3 is CAISDPSYRGNYGYTF. The CDR3 nucleotides read TGTGCCATCAGTGACCCATCGTATAGGGGAAACTATGGCTACACCTTC.

This rearrangement joins TRBV29-1 to TRBJ1-1; D remains ambiguous. CDR1 SQVTM and CDR2 ANQGSEA come from the germline V gene. Trimming took 5 bases from V and 0 from J, leaving 10 bases between them. The CDR3 contains 13 residues. The chain's CDR3 is CSVRSAMNTEAFF. The CDR3 DNA sequence: TGCAGCGTTAGGTCCGCGATGAACACTGAAGCTTTCTTT.

This rearrangement joins TRBV29-1 to TRBJ2-5; possibly TRBD1 or TRBD2 for D (5 bases each). Trimming cost V 2 bases and J 1 base, with 11 bases left between them. The CDR3 consists of 14 residues. Germline lookup yields CDR1 SQVTM and CDR2 ANQGSEA. CDR3 in amino acids: CSVEWVGVQETQYF. CDR3 DNA sequence: TGCAGCGTTGAATGGGTGGGGGTCCAAGAGACCCAGTACTTC.